This entry lists 32 T cell receptor beta chains sequenced from one sample in a study of T cell clonality in common variable immunodeficiency. This table comes from immunoSEQ multiplex PCR, and its TCRdb copy is limited to in-frame clones, with some not included. The sample includes around 34,000 clones, none of them occurring once. The sequencing input was peripheral blood mononuclear cells. The source of these receptors is a person aged 18 to 75 in good health.

This clone was counted ten times or more. From the germline J gene comes the end of the CDR3, since the read stops 3 residues before it. This rearrangement joins TRBV19 to TRBJ1-1, with a tentative D call TRBD1 (6 bases). V lost 1 base and J lost 0, with 15 bases in between. Germline-derived CDR1 and CDR2 are LNHDA and SQIVND (reference sequence). The CDR3 covers 17 residues. The part of the CDR3 DNA that was read is TGTGCCAGTAGTATAGTTTACAGGGACCTTATGAACACTGAA. Amino acid sequence: CASSIVYRDLMNTE. The whole CDR3 is CASSIVYRDLMNTEAFF.

In this sample, this clone turned up many times. The CDR3 is cut off 3 residues early in the read; its end comes from the germline J gene. The chain is built from TRBV18 and TRBJ2-7; 8 positions match TRBD1. Per germline, CDR1 KGHSH and CDR2 LQKENI. There are 15 residues in the CDR3. After removal of 6 bases from V and 3 bases from J, the junction contained 10 bases not matched to a gene. The CDR3 protein is CASSHADRARYEQYF. The part of the CDR3 DNA that was read is TGTGCCAGCTCCCATGCGGACAGGGCCCGCTACGAG.

Many counts were recorded for this clone. The read terminates 3 residues ahead of where the CDR3 ends, so the germline J gene completes it. The chain uses TRBV5-4 and TRBJ2-3, with D possibly TRBD2 on 5 matching bases. Germline V gives CDR1 SGHNT, CDR2 YYREEE (reference sequence). V was shortened by 1 base and J by 6 bases, with 12 bases between the two germline ends. CDR3 length equals 14 residues. The DNA read from the CDR3 is TGTGCCAGCAGCTTGAAGCGGAGAGGGGATACG. Translated: CASSLKRRGDT. The entire CDR3 sequence reads CASSLKRRGDTQYF.

This clone occurred many times. The missing CDR3 end, 3 residues past where the read stops, is filled in from the germline J gene. The chain joins TRBV20-1 to TRBJ2-1, with 9 bases aligning to TRBD2. V lost 5 bases and J lost 0; bases outside the gene matches: 2. Germline V CDR1 and CDR2: DFQATT, SNEGSKA (reference sequence). The CDR3 contains 14 residues. CDR3 DNA (partial): TGCAGTGCTTATAGCGGGGGCTCCTACAATGAG. Translated: CSAYSGGSYNE. The entire CDR3 protein reads CSAYSGGSYNEQFF.

By share, this clone counts as medium-sized. The CDR3 is cut off 3 residues early in the read; its end comes from the germline J gene. V usage is TRBV19 and J usage is TRBJ2-1; possibly TRBD2 for D (6 bases). The germline gives CDR1 LNHDA, CDR2 SQIVND (reference sequence). V was shortened by 7 bases and J by 8 bases, with 21 bases between the two germline ends. The CDR3 totals 15 residues. CDR3 sequence: CASTHGTGAMDEQFF. The CDR3 DNA, read in part, is TGTGCCAGTACCCACGGGACTGGAGCTATGGATGAG. The variable domain in full, with the rest retrieved from reference TRBV19 and TRBJ2-1, is DGGITQSPKYLFRKEGQNVTLSCEQNLNHDAMYWYRQDPGQGLRLIYYSQIVNDFQKGDIAEGYSVSREKKESFPLTVTSAQKNPTAFYLCASTHGTGAMDEQFFGPGTRLTVL.

This clone was counted many times. Read data end 3 residues before the CDR3 end; the end is taken from the germline J gene. This chain connects TRBV19 to TRBJ2-7; possible D gene TRBD2, 6 bases. Germline assignment: CDR1 LNHDA and CDR2 SQIVND (reference sequence). The CDR3 sequence is 14 residues long. Trimming took off 2 bases at V and 6 bases at J, with 14 bases between the two ends. The covered CDR3 bases are TGTGCCAGTAGTATAACGGGGGACCTGAGCGAG. It specifies CASSITGDLSE. The full CDR3 sequence reads CASSITGDLSEQYF.

This clone appeared a few times. The read comes to an end 3 residues before the CDR3 does, leaving the germline J gene to fill in the end. This chain links TRBV20-1 with TRBJ2-7, with 11 bases matching TRBD2. CDR3 length equals 12 residues. In germline, CDR1 is DFQATT, CDR2 SNEGSKA (reference sequence). V dropped 6 bases and J dropped 6; count of bases not matched to a gene: 4. This CDR3 reads CSAGGTSGEQYF. The CDR3 DNA, read in part, is TGCAGTGCAGGCGGGACTAGCGGCGAG.

This clone was picked up a small number of times. The read ends 3 residues shy of where the CDR3 ends; the end is completed using the germline J gene. The chain joins TRBV7-9 to TRBJ1-1, with D uncertain. Germline V lookup: CDR1 SEHNR, CDR2 FQNEAQ (reference sequence). The CDR3 spans 14 residues. Trimming took 2 bases from V and 1 from J, leaving 8 bases between them. The CDR3 here is CASSLSAGNTEAFF. The part of the CDR3 DNA that was read is TGTGCCAGCAGCTTATCTGCCGGGAACACTGAA.

This clone has a count of ten or more. The CDR3 extends 3 residues past the end of the read, so its final part is completed from the germline J gene. This chain connects TRBV5-1 to TRBJ2-1, with TRBD1 identical over 9 bases. The length of the CDR3 is 14 residues. Germline V gives CDR1 SGHRS, CDR2 YFSETQ. V was clipped by 2 bases and J by 4 bases; unmatched bases: 1. The CDR3 DNA, read in part, is TGCGCCAGCAGCTTCGGGACAGGGTACAATGAG. Translating gives CASSFGTGYNE. The whole CDR3 protein is CASSFGTGYNEQFF.

This clone has at least ten counts. The read is 3 residues too short to cover the CDR3 end, so that end is filled in from the germline J gene. The J gene is TRBJ1-6, the V gene TRBV5-1, with D hard to call. The length of the CDR3 is 16 residues. The V end lost 0 bases, the J end lost 9 bases, and 16 bases lay between the germline ends. Germline values: CDR1 SGHRS, CDR2 YFSETQ. CDR3 DNA (partial): TGCGCCAGCAGCTTGGAGGCCCACTCTAGGAGTTCACCC. It encodes CASSLEAHSRSSP. The CDR3 in full is CASSLEAHSRSSPLHF.

This clone was detected many times. The missing CDR3 end, 3 residues past where the read stops, is filled in from the germline J gene. The J gene is TRBJ1-4, the V gene TRBV7-2; the D gene is possibly TRBD1 (5 bases). Germline V lookup: CDR1 SGHTA, CDR2 FQGNSA. This CDR3 is built from 16 residues. Trimming stripped 0 bases from V and 3 bases from J, with 11 bases between. The part of the CDR3 DNA that was read is TGTGCCAGCAGCTTAGCCCGCAGGGCGGCTAATGAAAAA. Translating gives CASSLARRAANEK. The full-length CDR3 reads as CASSLARRAANEKLFF. The entire variable domain, with the rest obtained from reference TRBV7-2 and TRBJ1-4, is as follows: GAGVSQSPSNKVTEKGKDVELRCDPISGHTALYWYRQSLGQGLEFLIYFQGNSAPDKSGLPSDRFSAERTGGSVSTLTIQRTQQEDSAVYLCASSLARRAANEKLFFGSGTQLSVL.

About this clone itself: The read is 3 residues too short to cover the CDR3 end, so that end is filled in from the germline J gene. The rearrangement links TRBV2 to TRBJ2-7, with 8 bases lining up with TRBD1. Unmatched junction bases numbered 8, after V lost 5 bases and J lost 5 bases. The CDR3 is 14 residues long. Germline CDR1 and CDR2: SNHLY and FYNNEI. CDR3 DNA (partial): TGTGCCAGCAGTCGCGACAGGGGTGAGGACGAG. Its translation: CASSRDRGEDE. The whole CDR3 reads CASSRDRGEDEQYF.

Ten or more counts support this clone. The read halts 3 residues ahead of the CDR3 end, with the missing end drawn from the germline J gene. This chain links TRBV20-1 with TRBJ2-3; 9 positions agree with TRBD2. The CDR3 is 14 amino acids. Losses at the gene ends were 5 bases for V and 2 bases for J; bases not matched to a gene: 5. Germline lookup yields CDR1 DFQATT and CDR2 SNEGSKA (reference sequence). The CDR3 loop is CSAPTSGNTDTQYF. Partial CDR3 DNA: TGCAGTGCTCCGACTAGCGGTAACACAGATACG.

About this clone: The read ends 3 residues before the CDR3 terminus; that terminus is restored from the germline J gene. V gene TRBV7-9 combines with J gene TRBJ2-1; D is uncertain. This CDR3 spans 12 amino acids. With 5 bases removed from V and 7 bases from J, the gap between germline ends came to 9 bases. Germline values: CDR1 SEHNR, CDR2 FQNEAQ (reference sequence). The CDR3 bases that were read are TGTGCCAGCAGCCTACAGAGTAATGAG. It encodes CASSLQSNE. The whole CDR3 sequence is CASSLQSNEQFF.

Many counts were recorded for this clone. The sequence runs out 3 residues before the end of the CDR3; the remainder is reconstructed from the germline J gene. The gene calls are TRBV19 and TRBJ1-2, with D tentatively TRBD1 (5 bases). The CDR3 loop spans 14 amino acids. Germline-derived CDR1 and CDR2 are LNHDA and SQIVND (reference sequence). The covered CDR3 bases are TGTGCCAGTCGCCTAGGAGGAGGGGTCGGCGGC. The encoded protein is CASRLGGGVGG. The CDR3, in full, reads CASRLGGGVGGYTF.

This clone appeared many times. The read ends 3 residues shy of where the CDR3 ends; the end is completed using the germline J gene. V is TRBV18 and J is TRBJ1-3, with no clear D. Trimming shortened V by 3 bases and J by 0 bases, and 9 bases separated the two germline ends. Germline CDR1 reads KGHSH; CDR2 reads LQKENI. This CDR3 spans 15 amino acids. The CDR3 reads CASSPSGSSGNTIYF. CDR3 DNA (partial): TGTGCCAGCTCACCCTCGGGTAGCTCTGGAAACACC.

In regard to this clone: The sequence runs out 3 residues before the end of the CDR3; the remainder is reconstructed from the germline J gene. This chain links TRBV7-9 with TRBJ1-1; possible D gene TRBD1, 5 bases. The germline V gene has CDR1 SEHNR and CDR2 FQNEAQ (reference sequence). Trimming removed 2 bases at V and 4 bases at J, with 14 bases between. The CDR3 contains 15 residues. This CDR3 is CASSLSGGSATEAFF. CDR3 DNA, as far as it was read: TGTGCCAGCAGCTTAAGTGGGGGGTCGGCCACTGAA.

This clone occurred many times. The observed sequence ends 3 residues before the CDR3 terminus, with the missing tail filled in from the germline J gene. V usage is TRBV20-1 and J usage is TRBJ2-3; 7 nucleotides line up with TRBD2. The V and J ends lost 3 bases and 4 bases, in that order; junction bases with no gene match: 13. The CDR3 extends over 16 amino acids. From germline, CDR1 is DFQATT and CDR2 SNEGSKA (reference sequence). CDR3 DNA (partial): TGCAGTGCTAGGTATGCGGGAGCCCCCGAGGCAGATACG. Translated, it gives CSARYAGAPEADT. The full CDR3 protein is CSARYAGAPEADTQYF.

This clone came up many times. The CDR3: CASSWKLAGGSDTQYF. CDR3 DNA, as far as it was read: TGCGCCAGCAGCTGGAAACTAGCGGGAGGCTCAGATACG. The chain combines TRBV5-1 with TRBJ2-3; 12 nucleotides agree with TRBD2. The read terminates 3 residues before the CDR3 end, so the remaining end is supplied by the germline J gene. The junction had 6 bases not matched to a gene; V was cut back by 3 bases and J by 4 bases. CDR3 size: 16 residues. Germline loops: CDR1 SGHRS, CDR2 YFSETQ.

This clone was detected ten times or more. The read is 3 residues too short to cover the CDR3 end, so that end is filled in from the germline J gene. The V call is TRBV5-1, the J call TRBJ1-1; D perhaps matches TRBD1 (6 bases). V was shortened by 0 bases and J by 2 bases, with 14 bases between the two germline ends. The V gene's germline CDR1 is SGHRS and CDR2 YFSETQ. The CDR3 runs 16 residues. The part of the CDR3 DNA that was read is TGCGCCAGCAGCTTGGAAGGCCGAGGGGGTAACACTGAA. Translation: CASSLEGRGGNTE. The whole CDR3 protein is CASSLEGRGGNTEAFF.

This clone was detected many times. CDR3 sequence reads: CASSLGPRLFF. CDR3 DNA, as far as it was read: TGTGCCAGCAGCTTAGGCCCCAGA. This chain joins TRBV7-2 and TRBJ1-4; D not certain. The DNA ends 3 residues before the CDR3 does, and the rest of the CDR3 is filled in from the germline J gene. Germline loops: CDR1 SGHTA, CDR2 FQGNSA. The CDR3 contains 11 residues.

This clone was seen repeatedly, ten times or more. The read terminates 3 residues before the CDR3 end, so the remaining end is supplied by the germline J gene. This chain connects TRBV4-1 to TRBJ1-2, with D possibly being TRBD1 (5 bases). CDR1 and CDR2 from the germline V gene are MGHRA and YSYEKL. CDR3 size: 16 residues. V dropped 0 bases and J dropped 3 bases, with 14 bases sitting between them. The sequenced part of the CDR3 DNA is TGCGCCAGCAGCCAAGATACCCGGGGGGGTGACTATGGC. Amino acid sequence: CASSQDTRGGDYG. The entire CDR3 protein is CASSQDTRGGDYGYTF.

Concerning this clone: With the read ending 3 residues before the CDR3 end, the germline J gene is used to fill in that end. This chain connects TRBV6-2 or TRBV6-3 to TRBJ1-1; D gene ambiguous. CDR1 is MNHEY, CDR2 SVGEGT, per germline. The CDR3 runs to 15 residues. The part of the CDR3 DNA that was read is TGTGCCAGCAGTTACACTAGCGGGAGCACAGATACG. It is translated as CASSYTSGSTDT. The complete CDR3 protein is CASSYTSGSTDTAFF.

This clone was detected ten times or more. Read sequence stops 3 residues before the CDR3 end, and the germline J gene provides the missing end. This chain joins TRBV20-1 and TRBJ2-3; a possible D gene is TRBD2 (6 bases). This CDR3 spans 15 amino acids. CDR1 DFQATT and CDR2 SNEGSKA come from the germline V gene (reference sequence). V shed 6 bases and J shed 1 base, with 17 bases lying between them. CDR3 in amino acids: CSAKGRTTGTDTQYF. The covered CDR3 bases are TGCAGTGCCAAGGGACGGACTACCGGCACAGATACG.

A word on this clone: From the germline J gene comes the end of the CDR3, since the read stops 3 residues before it. This rearrangement joins TRBV19 to TRBJ2-5, with 12 positions matching TRBD2. With 5 bases clipped from V and 5 bases from J, the junction kept 18 bases outside the gene matches. The length of the CDR3 is 19 residues. The germline CDR1 and CDR2 sequences are LNHDA and SQIVND (reference sequence). Here the CDR3 reads CASSGPSGRARVGAETQYF. The CDR3 bases that were read are TGTGCCAGTAGTGGGCCTAGCGGGAGGGCCCGCGTTGGAGCCGAGACC.

At least ten counts were recorded for this clone. The CDR3 is cut off 3 residues early in the read; its end comes from the germline J gene. This sequence joins TRBV4-2 and TRBJ2-1, with 10 bases matching TRBD2. The CDR3 extends over 17 amino acids. From germline, CDR1 is LGHNA and CDR2 YNFKEQ. V was pared by 4 bases and J by 4 bases, with 10 bases of the junction left unmatched. The covered CDR3 bases are TGTGCCAGCAGCCCCTCACCTAGCGGGAGTAGGTACAATGAG. Translating gives CASSPSPSGSRYNE. The entire CDR3 protein reads CASSPSPSGSRYNEQFF.

As regards this clone: The read terminates 3 residues before the CDR3 end, so the remaining end is supplied by the germline J gene. The chain employs TRBV7-2 and TRBJ2-1; TRBD2 matches 10 bases. The CDR3 loop spans 17 amino acids. Germline V gene data show CDR1 as SGHTA and CDR2 as FQGNSA. The ends lost 0 bases at V and 6 bases at J; junction bases unmatched: 8. The CDR3 here is CASSLARGTSAVNEQFF. The CDR3 bases that were read are TGTGCCAGCAGCTTAGCTCGGGGGACTAGCGCTGTCAATGAG. Full variable domain (outside the CDR3, taken from reference TRBV7-2 and TRBJ2-1): GAGVSQSPSNKVTEKGKDVELRCDPISGHTALYWYRQSLGQGLEFLIYFQGNSAPDKSGLPSDRFSAERTGGSVSTLTIQRTQQEDSAVYLCASSLARGTSAVNEQFFGPGTRLTVL.

To note about this clone: With the read ending 3 residues before the CDR3 end, the germline J gene is used to fill in that end. The chain combines TRBV7-8 with TRBJ2-1, with D possibly TRBD2 on 6 matching bases. Germline V gene lookup returns CDR1 SGHVS and CDR2 FQNEAQ. The CDR3 has 16 residues. Trimming took 4 bases from V and 4 from J, leaving 17 bases between them. The DNA read from the CDR3 is TGTGCCAGCAGCTCCCCCCCGGGGGAAGGATACAATGAG. Its translation is CASSSPPGEGYNE. The CDR3 in its entirety is CASSSPPGEGYNEQFF.

The table lists this clone with many counts. The read finishes 3 residues shy of the CDR3 end, and the germline J gene is used to complete it. In the same sample, other DNA sequences code for this CDR3. This sequence joins TRBV11-3 and TRBJ2-1; 13 positions match TRBD2. This CDR3 has 15 amino acids. Germline CDR1 reads SGHNT; CDR2 reads YENEEA. V lost 3 bases and J lost 4; bases outside the gene matches: 0. The CDR3 bases that were read are TGTGCCAGCAGCTTGGGACTAGCGGGGTACAATGAG. Residues: CASSLGLAGYNE. The CDR3 reads in full as CASSLGLAGYNEQFF.

This clone was seen at least ten times. The read terminates 3 residues before the CDR3 end, so the remaining end is supplied by the germline J gene. This chain uses TRBV19 with TRBJ2-7, with 10 bases matching TRBD1. Losses at the gene ends were 6 bases for V and 0 bases for J; bases not matched to a gene: 2. CDR3 size: 14 residues. CDR1 is LNHDA, CDR2 SQIVND, per germline (reference sequence). CDR3 sequence: CASRGTGDSYEQYF. The DNA read from the CDR3 is TGTGCCAGTAGGGGGACAGGGGACTCCTACGAG.

This clone was counted a few times. The read ends 3 residues shy of where the CDR3 ends; the end is completed using the germline J gene. V usage is TRBV7-2 and J usage is TRBJ1-2, with a weak D call TRBD1 (6 bases). This CDR3 contains 14 residues. Per germline, CDR1 SGHTA and CDR2 FQGNSA. Partial CDR3 DNA: TGTGCCAGCAGCCAGGGGTGGCAGGGCAGCGAC. Amino acid sequence: CASSQGWQGSD. The entire CDR3 reads CASSQGWQGSDYTF.

This clone was observed at least ten times. Incomplete CDR3 DNA: TGTGCCTGGAGTGTGGGGACAGGGGATGAG. It translates to CAWSVGTGDE. The full CDR3 sequence reads CAWSVGTGDEQFF. The rearrangement uses TRBV30 and TRBJ2-1; 10 nucleotides align to TRBD1. The observed sequence ends 3 residues before the CDR3 terminus, with the missing tail filled in from the germline J gene. Per the germline V gene, CDR1 is GTSNPN and CDR2 is SVGIG (reference sequence). J was trimmed by 8 bases and V by 0 bases; bases with no gene match: 1. The CDR3 totals 13 residues.